The 2 T cell receptor beta chains given below trace back to one sample, sequenced in a study of tumor-infiltrating lymphocytes in localized non-small cell lung cancer. The data were produced by immunoSEQ multiplex PCR, yet TCRdb's version contains in-frame clones alone and is incomplete. This sample has roughly 14,000 clones, with 80% to 90% found just once. The specimen sequenced was lung tumor tissue. The receptors originated from a human donor with non-small cell lung cancer.

In this sample, this clone turned up once. The chain joins TRBV5-5 to TRBJ1-2, with 7 bases matching TRBD1. CDR3 size: 15 residues. The J segment lost 3 bases and the V segment lost 1 base, leaving 6 bases of the junction unmatched. Germline V CDR1 and CDR2: SGHKS, YYEKEE (reference sequence). The CDR3 coding sequence is TGTGCCAGCAGCTTGACAGGGGAGATGGACTATGGCTACACCTTC. Its translation is CASSLTGEMDYGYTF. Complete variable domain (other parts from reference TRBV5-5 and TRBJ1-2): DAGVTQSPTHLIKTRGQQVTLRCSPISGHKSVSWYQQVLGQGPQFIFQYYEKEERGRGNFPDRFSARQFPNYSSELNVNALLLGDSALYLCASSLTGEMDYGYTFGSGTRLTVV.

The chain recombines TRBV28 with TRBJ2-7, with TRBD2 identical over 8 bases. V was pared by 5 bases and J by 1 base, with 13 bases of the junction left unmatched. This CDR3 is built from 17 residues. Germline CDR1 is MDHEN and CDR2 is SYDVKM. The CDR3 sequence: CASSNPLGGAGSYEQYF. The CDR3 DNA is TGTGCCAGCAGTAACCCCCTCGGGGGGGCCGGATCCTACGAGCAGTACTTC.